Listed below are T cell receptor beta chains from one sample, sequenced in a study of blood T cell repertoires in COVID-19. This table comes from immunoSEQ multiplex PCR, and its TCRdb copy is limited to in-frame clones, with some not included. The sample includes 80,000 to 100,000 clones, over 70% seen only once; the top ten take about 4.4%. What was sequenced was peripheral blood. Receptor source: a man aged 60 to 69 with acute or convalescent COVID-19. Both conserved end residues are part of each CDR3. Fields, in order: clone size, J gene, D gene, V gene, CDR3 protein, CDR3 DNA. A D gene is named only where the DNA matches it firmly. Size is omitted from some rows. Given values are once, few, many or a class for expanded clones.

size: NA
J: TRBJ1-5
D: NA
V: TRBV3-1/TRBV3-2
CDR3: CASSQGAGAKGNQPQHF
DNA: TGTGCCAGCAGCCAAGGCGCGGGGGCGAAGGGCAATCAGCCCCAGCATTTT

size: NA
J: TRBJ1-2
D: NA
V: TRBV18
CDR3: CATYLDDKAPNYGYTF
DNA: TGTGCCACATACCTTGACGACAAGGCGCCAAACTATGGCTACACCTTC

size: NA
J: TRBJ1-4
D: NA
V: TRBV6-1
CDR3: CASSELGREFSATNEKLFF
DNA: TGTGCCAGCAGTGAACTAGGCAGGGAATTTTCGGCAACTAATGAAAAACTGTTTTTT

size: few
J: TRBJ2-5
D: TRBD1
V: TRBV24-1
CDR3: CATSEGQGKQETQYF
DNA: TGTGCCACCAGTGAGGGACAGGGGAAACAAGAGACCCAGTACTTC

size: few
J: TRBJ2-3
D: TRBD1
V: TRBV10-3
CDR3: CAISDQGVYTDTQYF
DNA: TGTGCCATCAGTGACCAGGGGGTCTACACAGATACGCAGTATTTT

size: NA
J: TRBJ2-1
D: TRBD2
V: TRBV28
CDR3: CASRAGRRSYNEQFF
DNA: TGTGCCAGCAGAGCGGGACGTAGGTCCTACAATGAGCAGTTCTTC

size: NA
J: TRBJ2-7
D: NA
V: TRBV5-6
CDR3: CASSGRTGEQYF
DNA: TGTGCCAGTTCAGGGCGCACCGGCGAGCAGTACTTC

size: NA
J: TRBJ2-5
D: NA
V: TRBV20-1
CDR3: CSASALKQETQYF
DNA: TGCAGTGCTAGTGCACTGAAGCAAGAGACCCAGTACTTC

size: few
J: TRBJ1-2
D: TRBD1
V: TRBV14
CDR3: CASSLDRGGGYTF
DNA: TGTGCCAGCAGCCTGGACAGGGGAGGTGGCTACACCTTC

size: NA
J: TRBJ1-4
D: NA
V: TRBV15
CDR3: CATSRQGFEKLFF
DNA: TGTGCCACCAGCAGACAGGGTTTCGAAAAACTGTTTTTT

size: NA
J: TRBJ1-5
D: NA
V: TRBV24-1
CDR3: CATSDMSEPQHF
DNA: TGTGCCACCAGTGACATGAGCGAGCCCCAGCATTTT

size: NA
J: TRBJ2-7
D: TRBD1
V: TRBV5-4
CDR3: CASSSDRVNEQYF
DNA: TGTGCCAGCAGCTCTGACAGGGTTAACGAGCAGTACTTC

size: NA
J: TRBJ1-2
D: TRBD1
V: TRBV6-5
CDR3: CASSTGTEGGYGYTF
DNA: TGTGCCAGCAGTACCGGGACAGAGGGAGGCTATGGCTACACCTTC

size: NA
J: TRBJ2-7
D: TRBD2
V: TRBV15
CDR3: CATSRDYALLAGEYEQYF
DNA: TGTGCCACCAGCAGAGATTACGCCCTCCTAGCGGGAGAATACGAGCAGTACTTC

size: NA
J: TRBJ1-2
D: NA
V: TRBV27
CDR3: CASSLTAGLYGYTF
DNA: TGTGCCAGCAGTTTAACGGCAGGGCTCTATGGCTACACCTTC

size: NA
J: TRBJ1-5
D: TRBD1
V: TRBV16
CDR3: CASSQRQGSVPQPQHF
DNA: TGTGCCAGCAGCCAAAGACAGGGATCTGTACCTCAGCCCCAGCATTTT

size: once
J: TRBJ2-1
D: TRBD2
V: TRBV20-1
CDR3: CSASLGLVSYNEQFF
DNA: TGCAGTGCTAGTCTCGGACTAGTTTCCTACAATGAGCAGTTCTTC

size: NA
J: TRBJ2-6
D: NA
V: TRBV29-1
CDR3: CSVLSFIGGSGANVLTF
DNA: TGCAGCGTTCTTTCCTTTATCGGTGGCTCTGGGGCCAACGTCCTGACTTTC

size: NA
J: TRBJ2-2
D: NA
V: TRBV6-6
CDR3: CASSFPPSAGELFF
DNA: TGTGCCAGCAGTTTCCCCCCCTCTGCCGGGGAGCTGTTTTTT

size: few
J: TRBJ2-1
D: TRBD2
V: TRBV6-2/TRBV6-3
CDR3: CASSPTSGDYNEQFF
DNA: TGTGCCAGCAGCCCGACTAGCGGGGATTACAATGAGCAGTTCTTC

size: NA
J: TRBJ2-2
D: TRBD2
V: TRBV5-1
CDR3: CASSLMGRAGGYTGELFF
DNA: TGCGCCAGCAGCTTAATGGGGAGGGCCGGCGGGTACACCGGGGAGCTGTTTTTT

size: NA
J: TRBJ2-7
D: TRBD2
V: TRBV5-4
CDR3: CASSQGGNGGAYEQYF
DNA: TGTGCCAGCAGCCAGGGAGGTAACGGGGGGGCATACGAGCAGTACTTC

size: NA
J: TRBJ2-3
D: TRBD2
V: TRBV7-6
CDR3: CASSVGTSGFSTDTQYF
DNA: TGTGCCAGCAGCGTGGGGACTAGCGGGTTTAGCACAGATACGCAGTATTTT

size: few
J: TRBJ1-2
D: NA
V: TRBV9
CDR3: CASSAGGIGYTF
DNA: TGTGCCAGCAGCGCCGGAGGGATTGGCTACACCTTC

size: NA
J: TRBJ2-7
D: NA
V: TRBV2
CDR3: CASSTQGLGYEQYF
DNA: TGTGCCAGCAGTACTCAGGGGCTGGGGTACGAGCAGTACTTC

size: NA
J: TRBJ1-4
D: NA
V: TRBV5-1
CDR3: CASSLSSGVREKLFF
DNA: TGCGCCAGCAGCTTGTCTTCCGGGGTGAGGGAAAAACTGTTTTTT

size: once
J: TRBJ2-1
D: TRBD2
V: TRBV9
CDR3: CASSAALLAGGPNEQFF
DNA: TGTGCCAGCAGCGCTGCCTTACTAGCGGGAGGGCCAAATGAGCAGTTCTTC

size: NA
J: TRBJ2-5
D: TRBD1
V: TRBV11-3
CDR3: CASSLQGAFQETQYF
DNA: TGTGCCAGCAGCTTACAGGGGGCCTTCCAAGAGACCCAGTACTTC

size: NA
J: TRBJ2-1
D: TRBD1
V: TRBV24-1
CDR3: CATGTGSYNEQFF
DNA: TGTGCCACTGGGACAGGGTCCTACAATGAGCAGTTCTTC

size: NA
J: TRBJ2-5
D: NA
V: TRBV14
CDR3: CASSQGLKSAQETQYF
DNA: TGTGCCAGCAGCCAAGGTCTCAAGAGCGCCCAAGAGACCCAGTACTTC

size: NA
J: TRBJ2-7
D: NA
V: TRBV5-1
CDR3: CASSLGGRQVDEQYF
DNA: TGCGCCAGCAGCTTGGGCGGGAGACAGGTCGACGAGCAGTACTTC

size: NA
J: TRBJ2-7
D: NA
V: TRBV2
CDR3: CASRPGHEEQYF
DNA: TGTGCCAGCAGACCGGGACACGAGGAGCAGTACTTC

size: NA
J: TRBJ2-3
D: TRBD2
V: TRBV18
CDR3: CASSPILAGGPLDTQYF
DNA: TGTGCCAGCTCACCGATACTAGCGGGAGGGCCGTTGGATACGCAGTATTTT

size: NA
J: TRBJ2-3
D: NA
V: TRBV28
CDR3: CASSLPGSAGRDTQYF
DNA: TGTGCCAGCAGTTTGCCGGGGTCAGCCGGACGGGATACGCAGTATTTT

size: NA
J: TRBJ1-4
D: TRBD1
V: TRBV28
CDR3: CASSSLTGGYEKLFF
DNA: TGTGCCAGCAGTTCCCTGACAGGGGGATATGAAAAACTGTTTTTT

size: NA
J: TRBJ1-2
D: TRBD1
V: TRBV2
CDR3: CATPTGGTGQESRGYTF
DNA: TGTGCCACCCCCACCGGAGGGACAGGGCAGGAATCGAGGGGCTACACCTTC

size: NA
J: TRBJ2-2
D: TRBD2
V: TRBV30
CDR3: CAWSGKRGGTGELFF
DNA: TGTGCCTGGAGTGGCAAACGCGGGGGGACCGGGGAGCTGTTTTTT

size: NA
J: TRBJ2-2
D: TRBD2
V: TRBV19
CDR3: CASSYIGGADTGELFF
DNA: TGTGCCAGTAGTTATATCGGGGGGGCTGACACCGGGGAGCTGTTTTTT

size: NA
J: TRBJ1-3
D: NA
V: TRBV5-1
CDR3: CASSLAGDPSGNTIYF
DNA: TGCGCCAGCAGCTTGGCCGGGGATCCCTCTGGAAACACCATATATTTT

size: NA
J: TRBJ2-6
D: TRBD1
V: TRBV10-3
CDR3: CAIRGTGVTGANVLTF
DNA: TGTGCCATCAGGGGGACAGGGGTTACTGGGGCCAACGTCCTGACTTTC

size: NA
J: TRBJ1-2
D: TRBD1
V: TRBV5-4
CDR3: CASSFDRGQDSRGYTF
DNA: TGTGCCAGCAGCTTTGACAGGGGGCAGGATTCCCGTGGCTACACCTTC

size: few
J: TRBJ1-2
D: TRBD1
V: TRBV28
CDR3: CASTRTGTIYGYTF
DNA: TGTGCCAGCACCCGGACAGGTACTATCTATGGCTACACCTTC

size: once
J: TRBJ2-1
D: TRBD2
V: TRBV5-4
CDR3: CASSLGTSGYNEQFF
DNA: TGTGCCAGCAGCTTGGGGACTAGCGGTTACAATGAGCAGTTCTTC

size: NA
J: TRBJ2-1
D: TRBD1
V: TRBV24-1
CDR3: CATSDLGTGGANNEQFF
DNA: TGTGCCACCAGTGACCTCGGGACAGGGGGCGCAAACAATGAGCAGTTCTTC

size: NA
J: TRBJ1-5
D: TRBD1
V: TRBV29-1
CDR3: CSVSRDSNQPQHF
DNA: TGCAGCGTTAGCCGGGACAGTAATCAGCCCCAGCATTTT

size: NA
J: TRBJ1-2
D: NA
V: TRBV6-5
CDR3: CASSYGAYGYTF
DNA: TGTGCCAGCAGTTACGGAGCATATGGCTACACCTTC

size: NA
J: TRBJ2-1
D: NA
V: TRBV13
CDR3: CASSYPTGSSVNEQFF
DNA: TGTGCCAGCAGCTACCCAACAGGGAGTTCCGTCAATGAGCAGTTCTTC

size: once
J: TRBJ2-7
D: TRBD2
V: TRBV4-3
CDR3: CASSQLTGTSGRSYEQYF
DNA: TGCGCCAGCAGCCAATTGACCGGGACTAGCGGGAGGTCCTACGAGCAGTACTTC

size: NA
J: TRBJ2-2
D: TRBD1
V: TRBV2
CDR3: CASSGIGGNTGELFF
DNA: TGTGCCAGCAGTGGGATAGGGGGCAACACCGGGGAGCTGTTTTTT

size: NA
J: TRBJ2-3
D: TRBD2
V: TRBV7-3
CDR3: CASSLNSGSWDTQYF
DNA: TGTGCCAGCAGCTTAAATAGCGGGAGCTGGGATACGCAGTATTTT

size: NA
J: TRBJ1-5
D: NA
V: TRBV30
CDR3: CAWSRQRNQPQHF
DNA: TGTGCCTGGAGTCGACAGCGTAATCAGCCCCAGCATTTT

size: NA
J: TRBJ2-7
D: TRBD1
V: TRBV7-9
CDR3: CASSTWTGFGEQYF
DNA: TGTGCCAGCAGCACCTGGACAGGGTTCGGCGAGCAGTACTTC

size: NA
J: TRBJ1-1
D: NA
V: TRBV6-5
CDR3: CASIRTGPMNTEAFF
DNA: TGTGCCAGCATTAGAACAGGCCCTATGAACACTGAAGCTTTCTTT

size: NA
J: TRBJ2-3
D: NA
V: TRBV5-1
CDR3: CASSFADTQYF
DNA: TGCGCCAGCAGCTTCGCAGATACGCAGTATTTT

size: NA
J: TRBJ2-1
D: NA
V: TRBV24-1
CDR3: CATSDSPDKNEQFF
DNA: TGTGCCACCAGTGATTCACCGGACAAAAATGAGCAGTTCTTC

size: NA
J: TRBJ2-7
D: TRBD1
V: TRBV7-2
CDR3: CASSFFRDRSYEQYF
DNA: TGTGCCAGCAGCTTCTTCCGGGACAGATCCTACGAGCAGTACTTC

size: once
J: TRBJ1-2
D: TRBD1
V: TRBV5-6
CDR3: CASTRTGLSYGYTF
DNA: TGTGCCAGCACCCGGACAGGGTTAAGCTATGGCTACACCTTC